Presented here are 6 T cell receptor beta chains from one specimen sequenced in a study of cytomegalovirus exposure and HLA in healthy donors. The PCR contained 60 Vbeta and 13 Jbeta primers. Measured with immunoSEQ multiplex PCR; TCRdb has only the in-frame clones, and not every one. Of 100,000 to 150,000 clones in the sample, approximately 85% were seen once. Sequencing was done on a sample of PBMCs. These receptors came from a boy aged 5 to 17 in good health and CMV-seronegative.

The rearrangement links TRBV12-5 to TRBJ2-1, with D tentatively TRBD1 (6 bases). In germline, CDR1 is LGHNT, CDR2 FRNRAP. CDR3 length: 13 amino acids. V was trimmed by 5 bases and J by 9 bases, leaving 14 bases between them. For the CDR3, the DNA is TGTGCTAGTGGTCTACGGACAGTCTCTGAGCAGTTCTTC. This sequence encodes CASGLRTVSEQFF.

V usage is TRBV14 and J usage is TRBJ2-7, with 7 bases fitting TRBD2. With V trimmed by 3 bases and J by 6 bases, 17 bases remained unmatched. Looked up from germline, CDR1 is SGHDN and CDR2 is FVKESK. The CDR3 loop spans 17 amino acids. This chain's CDR3 is CASSQIGWRELKSEQYF. Written as DNA, the CDR3 is TGTGCCAGCAGCCAGATAGGTTGGCGGGAGCTAAAATCCGAGCAGTACTTC.

The chain is built from TRBV9 and TRBJ1-2, with D perhaps matching TRBD1 (6 bases). The CDR3 has 16 residues. Per the germline V gene, CDR1 is SGDLS and CDR2 is YYNGEE. V was shortened by 0 bases and J by 4 bases, with 16 bases between the two germline ends. CDR3 coding DNA: TGTGCCAGCAGCGTAGAGCCCATACGGGACACCTATGGCTACACCTTC. Protein: CASSVEPIRDTYGYTF. The variable domain in full, completed from reference TRBV9 and TRBJ1-2, reads DSGVTQTPKHLITATGQRVTLRCSPRSGDLSVYWYQQSLDQGLQFLIQYYNGEERAKGNILERFSAQQFPDLHSELNLSSLELGDSALYFCASSVEPIRDTYGYTFGSGTRLTVV.

This chain links TRBV11-3 with TRBJ2-1, with a weak D call TRBD2 (5 bases). Germline V CDR1 and CDR2: SGHNT, YENEEA. V lost 1 base, J lost 7 bases, and 11 bases lay in between. The CDR3 is 14 residues long. CDR3 in amino acids: CASSLGPSLNEQFF. The CDR3 DNA sequence: TGTGCCAGCAGCTTAGGCCCTAGCTTGAATGAGCAGTTCTTC.

The chain recombines TRBV4-3 with TRBJ2-7; 7 bases agree with TRBD1. CDR1 and CDR2 from the germline V gene are LGHNA and YSLEER. Trimming removed 0 bases from V and 4 bases from J; junction bases left unmatched: 12. The CDR3 consists of 17 residues. Written as DNA, the CDR3 is TGCGCCAGCAGCCAAGACGCGTCTGTGGGACAGAATTACGAGCAGTACTTC. Residues: CASSQDASVGQNYEQYF.

The chain is built from TRBV2 and TRBJ2-3, with 8 bases fitting TRBD1. Germline V gene sequence: CDR1 SNHLY, CDR2 FYNNEI. The length of the CDR3 is 15 residues. V lost 8 bases to trimming and J lost 2 bases; unmatched junction nucleotides: 9. The CDR3 region has the DNA TGTGCCAGCGTCGGCCGACAGGGGATCACAGATACGCAGTATTTT. As protein: CASVGRQGITDTQYF.